This T cell receptor (beta chain) is from a study of Graves' ophthalmopathy and Graves' hyperthyroidism. Clinical symptoms and serum thyroxine were used for diagnosis; TRAb, thyroid ultrasound and orbital computed tomography were also relied on. TCR beta CDR3 regions were amplified from RNA transcripts. The workflow started with a first-round RT-PCR run with HTBI primers and then moved on to a second-round multiplex PCR. TCRdb analysed the multiplex PCR reads with MiXCR anew, one entry per CDR3 protein. The sample has roughly 1.1 million distinct CDR3 sequences; about 36% are singletons. This clonotype has a count of ten or more. The V end lost 1 base, the J end lost 2 bases, and 15 bases lay between the germline ends. Per the germline V gene, CDR1 is SGHVS and CDR2 is FNYEAQ. The length of the CDR3 is 16 residues.

This chain connects TRBV7-6 to TRBJ2-7; D is possibly TRBD2 (5 bases). What was sequenced was peripheral blood or thyroid tissue (not recorded which). This receptor was identified in an adult man with Graves' hyperthyroidism. The CDR3 protein is CASSLGGSARTYEQYF. Written as DNA, the CDR3 is TGTGCCAGCAGCTTAGGAGGGTCGGCACGGACCTACGAGCAGTACTTC.